This T cell receptor (beta chain) is from a study of blood T cell repertoires in COVID-19. Study-wide background: Italy, Spain and the United States were the sources of the convalescent and acute COVID-19 samples. Sources were T cells, B-cell-depleted T cells, or PBMCs; the material itself was cDNA or gDNA.

Seattle patient enrollment occurred during active infection, with longitudinal follow-up thereafter. In the original analysis: By means of reference gene primer amplification, nucleated cell counts were estimated. Assay used: immunoSEQ multiplex PCR; TCRdb lists only in-frame clones, some missing. The DNA was the basis for D and trimming; V, J and clone size are from that table. The sample gives about 150,000 clones, over 75% of which show up once; over 10% is in the top ten. The germline CDR1 and CDR2 sequences are SGHNT and YYREEE (reference sequence). The CDR3 extends over 14 amino acids. The ends lost 2 bases at V and 3 bases at J; junction bases unmatched: 1.

The sample comprised peripheral blood. This TCR was sampled from a man aged 18 to 30 with COVID-19, enrolled during active disease. This sequence joins TRBV5-4 and TRBJ2-5; 10 nucleotides agree with TRBD2. CDR3 sequence reads: CASSFGLAEETQYF. In DNA form, the CDR3 reads TGTGCCAGCAGCTTCGGACTAGCGGAAGAGACCCAGTACTTC. The full variable domain, rest sourced from reference TRBV5-4 and TRBJ2-5, is ETGVTQSPTHLIKTRGQQVTLRCSSQSGHNTVSWYQQALGQGPQFIFQYYREEENGRGNFPPRFSGLQFPNYSSELNVNALELDDSALYLCASSFGLAEETQYFGPGTRLLVL.